This record covers a single T cell receptor (beta chain). Primers: 60 Vbeta forward and 13 Jbeta reverse. Measured with immunoSEQ multiplex PCR; TCRdb has only the in-frame clones, and not every one. The sample holds about 210,000 clones, 82% seen once. The V gene's germline CDR1 is SGHNT and CDR2 YENEEA. The CDR3 totals 13 residues. Trimming took 5 bases from V and 4 from J, leaving 9 bases between them. There were likely unrecorded immune exposures, though donors were nominally healthy when sampled. The sample is drawn from a study of cytomegalovirus exposure and HLA in healthy donors. The sequencing input was PBMCs. This clonotype originated in a man between 40 and 49 years old in good health and CMV-seropositive. The chain combines TRBV11-3 with TRBJ1-5; possible D gene TRBD1, 5 bases. DNA of the CDR3: TGTGCCAGCAGCCGTAGGGGTAATCAGCCCCAGCATTTT. Translation: CASSRRGNQPQHF.